One and the same sample provided the 8 T cell receptor beta chains below, sequenced in a study of B cell selection in AIRE deficiency. The sorted conventional CD4 T cells were gated as CD4+CD127+. Measured with immunoSEQ multiplex PCR; TCRdb has only the in-frame clones, and not every one. The profile shows 20,000 to 30,000 clones, about 95% of them singletons. Sequencing input: CD4+CD127+ conventional T cells sorted from PBMCs. Source of these receptors: a human donor in good health.

This chain connects TRBV6-1 to TRBJ1-1, with 8 bases matching TRBD1. Germline-derived CDR1 and CDR2 are MNHNS and SASEGT. There are 14 residues in the CDR3. V was pared by 2 bases and J by 11 bases, with 10 bases of the junction left unmatched. Written as DNA, the CDR3 is TGTGCCAGCAGTGAACCCCGGACAGGGTACGGGGCTTTCTTT. It yields the protein CASSEPRTGYGAFF.

The V gene is TRBV25-1, the J gene TRBJ1-2, with 9 bases that match TRBD1. The trim removed 8 bases at V and 5 bases at J, leaving 6 bases unmatched. Germline V gene data show CDR1 as MGHDK and CDR2 as SYGVNS. There are 13 residues in the CDR3. CDR3 sequence (DNA): TGTGCCAGCGGGGGGACAGGGTCATATGGCTACACCTTC. This translates into CASGGTGSYGYTF.

The chain joins TRBV6-1 to TRBJ1-2; D uncertain. Germline CDR1 is MNHNS and CDR2 is SASEGT. V lost 2 bases, J lost 2 bases, and 6 bases lay in between. This CDR3 is built from 13 residues. The CDR3 bases are TGTGCCAGCAGTGAATCACAGAACTATGGCTACACCTTC. Translation gives CASSESQNYGYTF.

The CDR3 loop reads CASSRTGGNYGYTF. DNA for the CDR3: TGTGCCAGCAGTAGGACAGGGGGGAACTATGGCTACACCTTC. The V and J genes are TRBV27 and TRBJ1-2, with 10 bases aligning to TRBD1. V lost 5 bases to trimming and J lost 2 bases; unmatched junction nucleotides: 2. This CDR3 has 14 amino acids. From germline, CDR1 is MNHEY and CDR2 SMNVEV (reference sequence).

This sequence joins TRBV6-5 and TRBJ2-3, with D possibly being TRBD2 (5 bases). The V end lost 5 bases, the J end lost 0 bases, and 9 bases lay between the germline ends. The CDR3 loop spans 14 amino acids. Germline assignment: CDR1 MNHEY and CDR2 SVGAGI. CDR3 coding DNA: TGTGCCAGCAGTCGCAGAGGGAGCACAGATACGCAGTATTTT. It is translated as CASSRRGSTDTQYF.

CDR3 bases: TGTGCCAGCAGTGGAGAGGGCAGGGCAACCTACAATGAGCAGTTCTTC. It translates to CASSGEGRATYNEQFF. The V call is TRBV2, the J call TRBJ2-1, with D perhaps assigned TRBD1 or TRBD2 (5 bases each). V was pared by 4 bases and J by 2 bases, with 15 bases between. CDR1 SNHLY and CDR2 FYNNEI come from the germline V gene. The CDR3 is 16 residues long.

The gene calls are TRBV2 and TRBJ1-1, with 10 bases lining up with TRBD1. The CDR3 is made up of 15 amino acids. V lost 5 bases and J lost 3; bases outside the gene matches: 6. Germline V gives CDR1 SNHLY, CDR2 FYNNEI. CDR3 in amino acids: CASSFYGQGDTEAFF. CDR3 in DNA: TGTGCCAGCAGTTTCTATGGACAGGGGGACACTGAAGCTTTCTTT. Together with reference TRBV2 and TRBJ1-1, the CDR3 gives the full variable domain: EPEVTQTPSHQVTQMGQEVILRCVPISNHLYFYWYRQILGQKVEFLVSFYNNEISEKSEIFDDQFSVERPDGSNFTLKIRSTKLEDSAMYFCASSFYGQGDTEAFFGQGTRLTVV.

This chain uses TRBV5-6 with TRBJ1-1, with D uncertain. Trimming shortened V by 0 bases and J by 0 bases, and 9 bases separated the two germline ends. CDR1 and CDR2 from the germline V gene are SGHDT and YYEEEE. This CDR3 is 15 amino acids long. CDR3 in amino acids: CASSLGRRMNTEAFF. The CDR3 bases are TGTGCCAGCAGCTTGGGACGGCGCATGAACACTGAAGCTTTCTTT.